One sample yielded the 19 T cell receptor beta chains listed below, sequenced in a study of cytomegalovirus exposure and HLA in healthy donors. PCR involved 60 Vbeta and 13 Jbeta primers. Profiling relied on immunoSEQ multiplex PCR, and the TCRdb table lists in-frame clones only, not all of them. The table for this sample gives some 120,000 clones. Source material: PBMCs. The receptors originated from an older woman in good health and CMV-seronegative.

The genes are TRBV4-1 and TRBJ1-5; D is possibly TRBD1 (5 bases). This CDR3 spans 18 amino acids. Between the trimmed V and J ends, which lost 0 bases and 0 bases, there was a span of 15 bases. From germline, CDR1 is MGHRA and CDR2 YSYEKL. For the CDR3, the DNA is TGCGCCAGCAGCCAAGATCGGGGGACGGGCTATAGCAATCAGCCCCAGCATTTT. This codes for CASSQDRGTGYSNQPQHF.

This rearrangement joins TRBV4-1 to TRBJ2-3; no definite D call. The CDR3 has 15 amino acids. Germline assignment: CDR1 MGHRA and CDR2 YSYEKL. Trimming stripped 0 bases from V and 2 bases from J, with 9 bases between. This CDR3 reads CASSQEVADTDTQYF. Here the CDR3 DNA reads TGCGCCAGCAGCCAAGAAGTGGCGGACACAGATACGCAGTATTTT.

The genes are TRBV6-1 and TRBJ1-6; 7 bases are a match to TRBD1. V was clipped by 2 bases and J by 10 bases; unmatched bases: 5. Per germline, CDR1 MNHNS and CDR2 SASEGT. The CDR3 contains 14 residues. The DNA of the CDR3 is TGTGCCAGCAGTGAATACAGGGGAGACTCACCCCTCCACTTT. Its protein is CASSEYRGDSPLHF.

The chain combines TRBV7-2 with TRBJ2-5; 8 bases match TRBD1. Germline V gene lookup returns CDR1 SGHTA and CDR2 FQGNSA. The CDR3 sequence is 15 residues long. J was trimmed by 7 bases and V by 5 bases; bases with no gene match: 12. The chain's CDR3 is CASSARQGRLGTQYF. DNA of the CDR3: TGTGCCAGCAGCGCAAGACAGGGGAGGTTGGGGACCCAGTACTTC.

The chain's CDR3 is CASIRSGDIGNQPQHF. The CDR3 DNA is TGTGCCAGTATCAGGAGTGGGGACATAGGCAATCAGCCCCAGCATTTT. J is TRBJ1-5 and V is TRBV19, with D possibly matching TRBD1 (6 bases). CDR1 is LNHDA, CDR2 SQIVND, per germline (reference sequence). CDR3 length equals 16 residues. V was clipped by 7 bases and J by 2 bases, with 18 bases between them.

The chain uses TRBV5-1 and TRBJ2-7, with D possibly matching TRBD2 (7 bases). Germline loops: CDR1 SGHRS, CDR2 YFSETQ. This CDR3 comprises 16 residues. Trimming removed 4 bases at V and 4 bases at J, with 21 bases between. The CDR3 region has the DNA TGCGCCAGCAGCCGTGGGTCAGGCGGGGGCTGGTACGAGCAGTACTTC. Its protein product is CASSRGSGGGWYEQYF.

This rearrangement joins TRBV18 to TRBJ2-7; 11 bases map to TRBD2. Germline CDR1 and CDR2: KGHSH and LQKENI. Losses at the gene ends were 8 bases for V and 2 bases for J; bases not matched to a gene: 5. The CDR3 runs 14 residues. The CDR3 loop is CASGGTSGTYEQYF. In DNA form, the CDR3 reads TGTGCCAGCGGAGGGACTAGCGGTACCTACGAGCAGTACTTC. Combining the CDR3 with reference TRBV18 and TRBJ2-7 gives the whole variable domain NAGVMQNPRHLVRRRGQEARLRCSPMKGHSHVYWYRQLPEEGLKFMVYLQKENIIDESGMPKERFSAEFPKEGPSILRIQQVVRGDSAAYFCASGGTSGTYEQYFGPGTRLTVT.

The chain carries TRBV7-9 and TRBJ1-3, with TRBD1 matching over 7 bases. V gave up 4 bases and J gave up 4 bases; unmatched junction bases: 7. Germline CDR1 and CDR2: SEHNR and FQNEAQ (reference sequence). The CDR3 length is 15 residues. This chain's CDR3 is CASSSGQANGNTIYF. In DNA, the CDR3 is TGTGCCAGCAGCTCCGGACAGGCCAACGGAAACACCATATATTTT.

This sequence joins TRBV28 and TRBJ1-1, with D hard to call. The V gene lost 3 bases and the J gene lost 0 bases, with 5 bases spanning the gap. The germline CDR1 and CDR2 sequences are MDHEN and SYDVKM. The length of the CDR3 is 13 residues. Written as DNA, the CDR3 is TGTGCCAGCAGTTTGCTAATGAACACTGAAGCTTTCTTT. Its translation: CASSLLMNTEAFF.

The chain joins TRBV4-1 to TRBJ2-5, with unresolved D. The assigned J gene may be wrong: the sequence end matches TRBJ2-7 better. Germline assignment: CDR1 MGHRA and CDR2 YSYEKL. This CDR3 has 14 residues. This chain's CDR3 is CASSQAGRTYEQYF. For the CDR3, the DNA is TGCGCCAGCAGCCAGGCAGGAAGAACCTACGAGCAGTACTTC.

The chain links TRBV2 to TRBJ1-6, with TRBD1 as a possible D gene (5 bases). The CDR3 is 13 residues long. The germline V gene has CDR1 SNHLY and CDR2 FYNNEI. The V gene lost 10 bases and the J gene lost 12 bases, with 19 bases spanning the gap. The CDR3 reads CAIHRSSVEPLHF. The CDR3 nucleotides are TGTGCCATCCACAGGTCCTCGGTGGAACCCCTCCACTTT. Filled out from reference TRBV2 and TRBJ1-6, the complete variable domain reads EPEVTQTPSHQVTQMGQEVILRCVPISNHLYFYWYRQILGQKVEFLVSFYNNEISEKSEIFDDQFSVERPDGSNFTLKIRSTKLEDSAMYFCAIHRSSVEPLHFGNGTRLTVT.

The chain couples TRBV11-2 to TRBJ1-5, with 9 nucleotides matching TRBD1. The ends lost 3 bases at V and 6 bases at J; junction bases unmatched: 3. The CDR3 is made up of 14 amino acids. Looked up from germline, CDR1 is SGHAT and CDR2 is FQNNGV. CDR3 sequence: CASSFDRGIQPQHF. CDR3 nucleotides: TGTGCCAGCAGCTTTGACAGGGGGATTCAGCCCCAGCATTTT.

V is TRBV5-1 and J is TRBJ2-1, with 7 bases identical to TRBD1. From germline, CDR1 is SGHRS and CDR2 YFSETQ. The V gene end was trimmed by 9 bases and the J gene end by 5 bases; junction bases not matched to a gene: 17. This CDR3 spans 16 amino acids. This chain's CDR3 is CATRDSQAGTNNEQFF. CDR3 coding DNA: TGCGCCACCCGGGACAGCCAGGCGGGTACAAACAATGAGCAGTTCTTC. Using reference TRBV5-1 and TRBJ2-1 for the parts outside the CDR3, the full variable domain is KAGVTQTPRYLIKTRGQQVTLSCSPISGHRSVSWYQQTPGQGLQFLFEYFSETQRNKGNFPGRFSGRQFSNSRSEMNVSTLELGDSALYLCATRDSQAGTNNEQFFGPGTRLTVL.

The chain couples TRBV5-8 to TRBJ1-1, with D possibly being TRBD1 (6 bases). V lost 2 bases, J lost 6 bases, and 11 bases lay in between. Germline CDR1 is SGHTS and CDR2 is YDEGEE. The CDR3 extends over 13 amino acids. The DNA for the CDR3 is TGTGCCAGCAGCTTCTACAGGGCGTCTGAAGCTTTCTTT. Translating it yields CASSFYRASEAFF.

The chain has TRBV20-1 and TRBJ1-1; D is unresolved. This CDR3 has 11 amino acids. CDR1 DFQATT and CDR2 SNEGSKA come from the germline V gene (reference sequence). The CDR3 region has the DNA TGCAGGGGCTCCCGAAAGACTGAAGCTTTCTTT. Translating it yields CRGSRKTEAFF.

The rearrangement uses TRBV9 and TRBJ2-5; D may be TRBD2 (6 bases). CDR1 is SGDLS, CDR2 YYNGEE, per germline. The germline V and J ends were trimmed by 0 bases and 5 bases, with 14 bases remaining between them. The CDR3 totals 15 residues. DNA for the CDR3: TGTGCCAGCAGCGTAGCAGGAGGGCTACGGGAGACCCAGTACTTC. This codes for CASSVAGGLRETQYF. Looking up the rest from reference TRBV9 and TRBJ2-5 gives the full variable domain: DSGVTQTPKHLITATGQRVTLRCSPRSGDLSVYWYQQSLDQGLQFLIQYYNGEERAKGNILERFSAQQFPDLHSELNLSSLELGDSALYFCASSVAGGLRETQYFGPGTRLLVL.

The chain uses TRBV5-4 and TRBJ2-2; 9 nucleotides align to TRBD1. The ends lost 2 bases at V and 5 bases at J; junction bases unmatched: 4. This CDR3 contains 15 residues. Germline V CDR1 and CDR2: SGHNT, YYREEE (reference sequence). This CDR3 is CASSLAGTGTGELFF. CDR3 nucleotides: TGTGCCAGCAGCTTAGCCGGGACAGGGACCGGGGAGCTGTTTTTT.

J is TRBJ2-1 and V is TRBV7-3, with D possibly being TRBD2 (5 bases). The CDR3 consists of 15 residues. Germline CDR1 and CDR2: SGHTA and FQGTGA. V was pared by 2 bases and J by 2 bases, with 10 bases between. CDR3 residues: CASSLEGQAYNEQFF. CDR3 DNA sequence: TGTGCCAGCAGCTTAGAGGGCCAGGCCTACAATGAGCAGTTCTTC. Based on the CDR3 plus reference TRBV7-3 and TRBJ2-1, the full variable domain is GAGVSQTPSNKVTEKGKYVELRCDPISGHTALYWYRQSLGQGPEFLIYFQGTGAADDSGLPNDRFFAVRPEGSVSTLKIQRTERGDSAVYLCASSLEGQAYNEQFFGPGTRLTVL.

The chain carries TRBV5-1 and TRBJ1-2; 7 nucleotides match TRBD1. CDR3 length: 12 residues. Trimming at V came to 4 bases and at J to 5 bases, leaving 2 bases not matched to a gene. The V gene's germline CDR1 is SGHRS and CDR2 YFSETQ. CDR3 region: CASSLQGYGYTF. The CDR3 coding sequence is TGCGCCAGCAGCCTACAGGGGTATGGCTACACCTTC.